Listed below are T cell receptor beta chains from one sample, sequenced in a study of blood T cell repertoires in COVID-19. Libraries were prepared by immunoSEQ multiplex PCR; TCRdb keeps only in-frame clonotypes and omits some of them. The sample records around 250,000 clones, approximately 91% being singletons. Sequenced sample: PBMCs or T cells enriched from blood (not recorded which). The receptors stem from a human donor in a cohort exposed to, infected with or recovered from COVID-19 (not recorded which). The donor label of this sample is uncertain. Each CDR3 is given with its conserved first and last residue. Clone size is shown for a subset of rows, as once, few, many or a class of expanded clone.

clone_size | v_call | cdr3_aa
- | TRBV30 | CAWSLGGYGYTF
- | TRBV6-5 | CASGPAGIQETQYF
once | TRBV19 | CASRDLQGKFPLHF
- | TRBV6-5 | CASGGYSNQPQHF
- | TRBV6-5 | CASTQRLLDQPQHF
once | TRBV7-8 | CASSLVDRGGGYTF
once | TRBV29-1 | CSVDRMGARAF
- | TRBV30 | CAWSVRLGTGDSYEQYF
- | TRBV7-3 | CASSLGSASYNEQFF
- | TRBV2 | CASRGTRGEPQHF
- | TRBV7-9 | CASSLGRVGADEQYF
- | TRBV12-5 | CASGLPRGDRGVYEQYF
- | TRBV7-2 | CASSLKGTPNYGYTF
- | TRBV11-2 | CASSLDPGGGTQYF
- | TRBV30 | CAWSSLGAEAFF
- | TRBV3-1/TRBV3-2 | CASSYRAGGETQYF
- | TRBV2 | CASSEWGRAEAFF
few | TRBV5-8 | CASSLEGLAFNEQFF
- | TRBV19 | CASTPLGGTGELFF
- | TRBV19 | CASNSPNRGPGELFF
- | TRBV3-1/TRBV3-2 | CASSQAPGVTNEKLFF
- | TRBV6-2/TRBV6-3 | CASSYGTGVYEQYF
- | TRBV7-3 | CASSLIGLRLLSGNTIYF
- | TRBV7-2 | CASSFKQGLTEAFF
once | TRBV6-5 | CASSTGGNTIYF
- | TRBV24-1 | CATSDPGQGETGEQFF
- | TRBV11-2 | CASSLVVDTEAFF
- | TRBV7-8 | CASSIGGTGGRSPLHF
- | TRBV4-1 | CASSVLVTGVPSGNTIYF
- | TRBV10-3 | CAISERGGAEDTQYF
- | TRBV4-3 | CASSVQGLEAFF
- | TRBV28 | CASSSPTRANTGELFF
- | TRBV6-5 | CASSSSGWRDNEQFF
- | TRBV5-8 | CASSHSPNTEAFF
- | TRBV19 | CASSRGTGVHNEQFF
- | TRBV5-1 | CASSLERGPHTEAFF
- | TRBV3-1/TRBV3-2 | CASSQILGDRSNTEAFF
- | TRBV7-9 | CASSGKTGFYNEQFF
- | TRBV4-3 | CASSVSRGGTEAFF
- | TRBV6-5 | CASSPGQPGNAIYF
- | TRBV2 | CASRLDRLNYGYTF
- | TRBV6-2/TRBV6-3 | CASSYGPRQYF
- | TRBV29-1 | CSVLRWAAGDTQYF
- | TRBV7-2 | CASSLVPGATEAFF
- | TRBV19 | CASSLRVSADTEAFF
- | TRBV6-5 | CASSTDRADTEAFF